This TCR beta chain appears in the sequencing data of a study of T-cell memory formation after mild COVID-19. This CDR3 comprises 15 residues. V was cut by 1 base and J by 3 bases, with 9 bases left in between. Sample barcodes and UMIs were carried by the TCR alpha and TCR beta cDNA libraries that 5'RACE generated with constant-segment primers. One entry per CDR3 protein results from TCRdb running MiXCR on the 5' RACE reads. The table records hundreds of thousands of distinct CDR3 sequences, approximately 25% of them present only once. J is TRBJ2-2 and V is TRBV12-3 or TRBV12-4; maybe TRBD2 (5 bases). The source material was PBMCs or a T cell subset sorted from them (not recorded which). The sequence derives from an adult woman who had mild COVID-19 (a few samples of this study predate the infection). Cell type and time point are not known. In DNA form, the CDR3 reads TGTGCCAGCAGTTTAGGTGGGAGAGACACCGGGGAGCTGTTTTTT. Translation: CASSLGGRDTGELFF.